These 31 T cell receptor beta chains were all obtained from the same sample, sequenced in a study of blood T cell repertoires in COVID-19 (dated by TCRdb to about 2020). The library relied on the immunoSEQ multiplex PCR assay. The table was pulled from immuneACCESS by TCRdb, which kept in-frame rearrangements only. Such tables lose some clones; where checked, under half of the loss comes from unresolved V genes, and the rest has no known cause. The sample includes around 200,000 clones, with about 86% observed a single time. The ten largest make up roughly 2% of the sample. The sample taken for sequencing was peripheral blood. These receptors were obtained from a woman aged 45-65 years with acute or convalescent COVID-19.

The chain joins TRBV7-9 to TRBJ1-2; D possibly corresponds to TRBD1 (5 bases). CDR1 and CDR2 from the germline V gene are SEHNR and FQNEAQ (reference sequence). Trimming left V 2 bases short and J 3 bases short, with 10 bases between. The CDR3 has 14 amino acids. CDR3 bases: TGTGCCAGCAGCTTACTGGGGCGAGACTATGGCTACACCTTC. It is translated as CASSLLGRDYGYTF.

The rearrangement joins TRBV3-1 (or the pseudogene TRBV3-2) to TRBJ2-1; 8 bases map to TRBD2. With V trimmed by 4 bases and J by 7 bases, 9 bases remained unmatched. The CDR3 runs to 15 residues. Per germline, CDR1 LGHDT and CDR2 YNNKEL (reference sequence). The CDR3 region has the DNA TGTGCCAGCAGCCCGGGACTAGTGGGACTTAATGAGCAGTTCTTC. Translating gives CASSPGLVGLNEQFF.

The rearrangement links TRBV6-5 to TRBJ1-6, with D maybe TRBD1 (6 bases). Germline loops: CDR1 MNHEY, CDR2 SVGAGI. The ends were cut back, 6 bases at V and 5 bases at J, with 14 bases in the middle. CDR3 length equals 15 residues. The CDR3 sequence is CASRNRDFNNSPLHF. CDR3 coding DNA: TGTGCCAGCAGAAACAGGGATTTTAATAATTCACCCCTCCACTTT.

The chain is built from TRBV18 and TRBJ2-5; TRBD1 aligns across 7 bases. The CDR3 is 15 amino acids. Germline V CDR1 and CDR2: KGHSH, LQKENI. With V trimmed by 3 bases and J by 2 bases, 6 bases remained unmatched. This CDR3 reads CASSPRDSGQETQYF. As DNA, the CDR3 is TGTGCCAGCTCACCCCGGGACAGCGGACAAGAGACCCAGTACTTC.

This clone was counted once. J is TRBJ1-2 and V is TRBV9, with 7 nucleotides matching TRBD1. Trimming removed 0 bases from V and 4 bases from J; junction bases left unmatched: 0. Germline loops: CDR1 SGDLS, CDR2 YYNGEE. CDR3 length: 13 residues. The CDR3 nucleotides read TGTGCCAGCAGCGTAGGGGACAGCTATGGCTACACCTTC. It encodes CASSVGDSYGYTF.

The rearrangement links TRBV5-1 to TRBJ1-2, with TRBD1 matching 8 bases. The CDR3 runs to 14 residues. J gave up 2 bases and V 4 bases, and 4 bases lay outside the gene matches. Germline-derived CDR1 and CDR2 are SGHRS and YFSETQ. CDR3 bases: TGCGCCAGCAGCCTAGGGGACAGGAACTATGGCTACACCTTC. Its protein product is CASSLGDRNYGYTF.

V is TRBV9 and J is TRBJ1-1, with a weak D call TRBD1 (6 bases). V lost 3 bases, J lost 4 bases, and 13 bases lay in between. CDR1 and CDR2 (germline): SGDLS, YYNGEE. The CDR3 extends over 14 amino acids. The DNA of the CDR3 is TGTGCCAGCAGCGAGGCAGGGGTGGGCACTGAAGCTTTCTTT. Translated, it gives CASSEAGVGTEAFF. The full variable domain, in which reference TRBV9 and TRBJ1-1 provide the parts outside the CDR3, is DSGVTQTPKHLITATGQRVTLRCSPRSGDLSVYWYQQSLDQGLQFLIQYYNGEERAKGNILERFSAQQFPDLHSELNLSSLELGDSALYFCASSEAGVGTEAFFGQGTRLTVV.

This chain joins TRBV5-6 and TRBJ1-4; 9 nucleotides match TRBD1. CDR3 length: 17 amino acids. The germline CDR1 and CDR2 sequences are SGHDT and YYEEEE. Losses at the gene ends were 3 bases for V and 2 bases for J; bases not matched to a gene: 8. CDR3 loop: CASSWRTGVLTNEKLFF. The CDR3 coding sequence is TGTGCCAGCAGCTGGCGGACAGGGGTCTTGACTAATGAAAAACTGTTTTTT.

This rearrangement joins TRBV18 to TRBJ2-1; tentatively, D is TRBD2 (5 bases). Per the germline V gene, CDR1 is KGHSH and CDR2 is LQKENI. The CDR3 contains 13 residues. V was shortened by 3 bases and J by 8 bases, with 11 bases between the two germline ends. For the CDR3, the DNA is TGTGCCAGCTCACCCGGGGATTTGGATGAGCAGTTCTTC. This translates into CASSPGDLDEQFF.

This clone was seen only once. This rearrangement joins TRBV7-9 to TRBJ2-7; TRBD1 agrees at 8 bases. The V segment lost 5 bases and the J segment 3 bases; nucleotides outside the gene matches: 6. The CDR3 length is 14 residues. Germline V gene lookup returns CDR1 SEHNR and CDR2 FQNEAQ (reference sequence). The CDR3 is CASSPDRVDYEQYF. The CDR3 DNA is TGTGCCAGCAGCCCGGACAGGGTAGACTACGAGCAGTACTTC.

The V call is TRBV30, the J call TRBJ1-1; 8 nucleotides match TRBD1. The CDR3 runs to 15 residues. Germline trimming cut 1 base from V and 0 bases from J; bases unmatched to any gene: 4. The V gene's germline CDR1 is GTSNPN and CDR2 SVGIG (reference sequence). CDR3 protein: CAWSGGTGLNTEAFF. The CDR3 DNA follows: TGTGCCTGGAGTGGCGGGACAGGCCTGAACACTGAAGCTTTCTTT.

The chain couples TRBV7-3 to TRBJ2-2; the D gene is possibly TRBD2 (5 bases). In germline, CDR1 is SGHTA, CDR2 FQGTGA. The CDR3 consists of 12 residues. V was shortened by 8 bases and J by 8 bases, with 12 bases between the two germline ends. CDR3 DNA sequence: TGTGCCAGCGGTCGAAGGGAGGGGGAGCTGTTTTTT. It yields the protein CASGRREGELFF.

Of note for this clone: In the same sample, other DNA sequences code for this CDR3. V gene TRBV5-1 combines with J gene TRBJ2-5, with D uncertain. Germline V gene sequence: CDR1 SGHRS, CDR2 YFSETQ. This CDR3 comprises 12 residues. V was pared by 0 bases and J by 3 bases, with 3 bases between. The CDR3 DNA follows: TGCGCCAGCAGCTTGGCAGAAGAGACCCAGTACTTC. It specifies CASSLAEETQYF.

This chain uses TRBV7-6 with TRBJ2-2, with 7 bases lining up with TRBD1. CDR3 length: 16 amino acids. In germline, CDR1 is SGHVS, CDR2 FNYEAQ. Trimming at V came to 5 bases and at J to 1 base, leaving 7 bases not matched to a gene. DNA for the CDR3: TGTGCCAGCAGCCTACGACAGGGTGAGAACACCGGGGAGCTGTTTTTT. Protein product: CASSLRQGENTGELFF.

The chain is built from TRBV6-1 and TRBJ2-6; 10 bases agree with TRBD1. Unmatched junction bases numbered 5, after V lost 3 bases and J lost 0 bases. CDR1 is MNHNS, CDR2 SASEGT, per germline. The length of the CDR3 is 18 residues. CDR3 sequence reads: CASSDKGQGSSGANVLTF. The CDR3 DNA follows: TGTGCCAGCAGTGATAAGGGACAGGGGTCCTCTGGGGCCAACGTCCTGACTTTC.

The rearrangement joins TRBV18 to TRBJ2-5; unclear D gene. Trimming stripped 2 bases from V and 3 bases from J, with 7 bases between. The CDR3 contains 13 residues. Looked up from germline, CDR1 is KGHSH and CDR2 is LQKENI. Here the CDR3 DNA reads TGTGCCAGCTCACCAGGGCGAGAAGAGACCCAGTACTTC. It is translated as CASSPGREETQYF.

The chain links TRBV14 to TRBJ1-6; 9 nucleotides match TRBD1. The CDR3 totals 16 residues. The germline V gene encodes CDR1 SGHDN and CDR2 FVKESK. Unmatched junction bases numbered 5, after V lost 4 bases and J lost 4 bases. In DNA, the CDR3 is TGTGCCAGCAGCCCGGGACAGGGTGTTTATAATTCACCCCTCCACTTT. Its translation is CASSPGQGVYNSPLHF.

This sequence joins TRBV24-1 and TRBJ1-2; TRBD1 is a possible D gene (5 bases). The CDR3 is made up of 14 amino acids. Germline values: CDR1 KGHDR, CDR2 SFDVKD. V gave up 4 bases and J gave up 4 bases, with 12 bases separating them. This CDR3 reads CATSDRLGAYGYTF. In DNA form, the CDR3 reads TGTGCCACCAGTGACAGATTAGGGGCCTATGGCTACACCTTC.

The genes are TRBV5-8 and TRBJ2-1; D unresolved. The V end lost 6 bases, the J end lost 4 bases, and 20 bases lay between the germline ends. The CDR3 runs 16 residues. Germline-derived CDR1 and CDR2 are SGHTS and YDEGEE. The CDR3 region has the DNA TGTGCCAGCAACCTATTGAGGCAGAAAAATTACAATGAGCAGTTCTTC. It translates to CASNLLRQKNYNEQFF.

CDR3 bases: TGTGCCAGCAGCCTTACTCGGGGGGGCCCAGAGACCCAGTACTTC. Translation gives CASSLTRGGPETQYF. This chain links TRBV13 with TRBJ2-5; 8 positions match TRBD2. The germline CDR1 and CDR2 sequences are PRHDT and FYEKMQ (reference sequence). The V gene end was trimmed by 5 bases and the J gene end by 4 bases; junction bases not matched to a gene: 9. This CDR3 spans 15 amino acids.

The chain links TRBV5-1 to TRBJ2-1; the match to TRBD2 covers 7 bases. The CDR3 sequence is 13 residues long. Germline V gene data show CDR1 as SGHRS and CDR2 as YFSETQ. V shed 3 bases and J 8 bases; nucleotides not matched to a gene: 5. CDR3 sequence (DNA): TGCGCCAGCAGCTATGGACTAGGGGATGAGCAGTTCTTC. It codes for CASSYGLGDEQFF.

In the case of this clone: In the same sample, other DNA sequences code for this CDR3. The chain has TRBV30 and TRBJ2-3; the D gene is possibly TRBD1 (6 bases). V gave up 2 bases and J gave up 1 base, with 10 bases separating them. The CDR3 consists of 14 residues. In germline, CDR1 is GTSNPN, CDR2 SVGIG (reference sequence). The CDR3: CAWSRGGRTDTQYF. CDR3 bases: TGTGCCTGGAGTCGAGGGGGACGCACAGATACGCAGTATTTT.

As for this clone: The same CDR3 also results from other DNA sequences found in this sample. The chain employs TRBV19 and TRBJ2-7; possibly TRBD1 for D (5 bases). Trimming removed 4 bases from V and 1 base from J, with 17 bases in between. Germline lookup yields CDR1 LNHDA and CDR2 SQIVND (reference sequence). The CDR3 totals 16 residues. CDR3: CASSRGQGASSYEQYF. CDR3 nucleotides: TGTGCCAGTAGTAGAGGACAAGGGGCTTCTTCCTACGAGCAGTACTTC.

The V gene is TRBV10-2, the J gene TRBJ2-5; 15 bases agree with TRBD2. Trimming took 6 bases from V and 7 from J; bases not matched to a gene: 6. This CDR3 is built from 15 residues. Germline values: CDR1 WSHSY, CDR2 SAAADI. As DNA, the CDR3 is TGCGCCAGCAGCGGGACTAGCGGGGGGTCCGGGACCCAGTACTTC. It specifies CASSGTSGGSGTQYF.

The chain combines TRBV15 with TRBJ2-7, with 7 bases lining up with TRBD1. The CDR3 runs 14 residues. The trim removed 3 bases at V and 1 base at J, leaving 3 bases unmatched. Germline CDR1 reads LNHNV; CDR2 reads YYDKDF (reference sequence). CDR3 in DNA: TGTGCCACCAGCAGCCCGACAGGGTCCTACGAGCAGTACTTC. This encodes CATSSPTGSYEQYF.

This clone was seen a few times. The chain links TRBV7-8 to TRBJ2-3, with 11 positions matching TRBD2. V lost 5 bases, J lost 0 bases, and 4 bases stayed unmatched. In germline, CDR1 is SGHVS, CDR2 FQNEAQ. The CDR3 is 16 residues long. CDR3 sequence reads: CASSPRTSGSTDTQYF. DNA of the CDR3: TGTGCCAGCAGCCCACGGACTAGCGGGAGCACAGATACGCAGTATTTT. The variable domain in full, with the rest retrieved from reference TRBV7-8 and TRBJ2-3, is GAGVSQSPRYKVAKRGQDVALRCDPISGHVSLFWYQQALGQGPEFLTYFQNEAQLDKSGLPSDRFFAERPEGSVSTLKIQRTQQEDSAVYLCASSPRTSGSTDTQYFGPGTRLTVL.

The rearrangement joins TRBV18 to TRBJ2-2; no definite D call. The CDR3 has 16 amino acids. The V gene's germline CDR1 is KGHSH and CDR2 LQKENI. Trimming left V 0 bases short and J 2 bases short, with 10 bases between. DNA for the CDR3: TGTGCCAGCTCACCACCACATCCAGGAAACACCGGGGAGCTGTTTTTT. It codes for CASSPPHPGNTGELFF.

The V and J genes are TRBV6-1 and TRBJ2-7, with 7 bases that match TRBD2. In germline, CDR1 is MNHNS, CDR2 SASEGT. The CDR3 spans 15 residues. V lost 4 bases, J lost 3 bases, and 9 bases stayed unmatched. CDR3 sequence (DNA): TGTGCCAGCAGTGGAGCCGGGTCGGGGGGCTACGAGCAGTACTTC. It codes for CASSGAGSGGYEQYF.

The chain is built from TRBV11-1 and TRBJ2-1; 11 positions agree with TRBD2. With V trimmed by 5 bases and J by 5 bases, 5 bases remained unmatched. This CDR3 contains 15 residues. Germline V gene sequence: CDR1 SGHAT, CDR2 FQDESV (reference sequence). CDR3 in DNA: TGTGCCAGCAGCCGAACTAGCGGGGGTAACAATGAGCAGTTCTTC. Protein: CASSRTSGGNNEQFF.

The V call is TRBV7-9, the J call TRBJ2-5, with D perhaps TRBD1 (6 bases). The ends were cut back, 3 bases at V and 6 bases at J, with 14 bases in the middle. Looked up from germline, CDR1 is SEHNR and CDR2 is FQNEAQ (reference sequence). The CDR3 covers 14 residues. The CDR3 here is CASSFTGFDQTQYF. Written as DNA, the CDR3 is TGTGCCAGCAGCTTTACAGGGTTCGACCAGACCCAGTACTTC.

The chain joins TRBV4-2 to TRBJ1-2, with TRBD1 identical over 11 bases. The CDR3 is 15 residues long. After removal of 1 base from V and 6 bases from J, the junction contained 4 bases not matched to a gene. Germline CDR1 reads LGHNA; CDR2 reads YNFKEQ. The CDR3 DNA follows: TGTGCCAGCAGCCAAGGGACAGGGGGCGCGGATGGCTACACCTTC. Translating gives CASSQGTGGADGYTF.